This T cell receptor (beta chain) was profiled in a study of radiotherapy plus CTLA-4 blockade in lung cancer. The overall study: Disease control was achieved by over 30% of patients, and objective responses by 18%.

Comments on this clone: Antigen specificity is unknown.

With ipilimumab providing CTLA-4 blockade, focal radiation was administered to patients who had chemo-refractory metastatic non-small-cell lung cancer. Produced via immunoSEQ multiplex PCR; TCRdb's table is partial and in-frame only. The table has about 98,000 clones, about 81% seen once. General study results and limits: Alongside interferon-beta, early blood T cell clone dynamics were reportedly the best predictor of response. Blood-borne expansion of tumor-derived TCR clones followed radiotherapy plus ipilimumab.

The V and J ends lost 6 bases and 0 bases, in that order; junction bases with no gene match: 14. Germline CDR1 MNHEY, CDR2 SMNVEV (reference sequence). The CDR3 contains 18 residues. The chain uses TRBV27 and TRBJ1-5, with TRBD1 identical over 7 bases. The sequence was obtained from a human donor with non-small cell lung cancer who had a partial response to radiotherapy plus ipilimumab. Sequences were derived from peripheral blood, sampled from a patient treated with radiotherapy plus ipilimumab. The CDR3 DNA follows: TGTGCCAGCAGCTCCATAACCGGACAGGCGGTTAGCAATCAGCCCCAGCATTTT. Its protein is CASSSITGQAVSNQPQHF.